The 17 T cell receptor beta chains reported below all come from one sample, sequenced in a study of blood T cell repertoires in COVID-19. Here immunoSEQ multiplex PCR was the method, and the copy in TCRdb shows in-frame clones only, minus some. In the table there are over 200,000 clones, roughly 88% of which are singletons. Sequenced: PBMCs or T cells enriched from blood (not recorded which). All receptors derive from a woman aged 25 to 39 who had been exposed to COVID-19.

The chain links TRBV5-4 to TRBJ1-6; 7 bases line up with TRBD1. The CDR3 spans 14 residues. The junction had 3 bases not matched to a gene; V was cut back by 2 bases and J by 7 bases. Germline CDR1 is SGHNT and CDR2 is YYREEE (reference sequence). CDR3 DNA sequence: TGTGCCAGCAGCTTCGGGACAGTGAATTCACCCCTCCACTTT. Protein sequence: CASSFGTVNSPLHF.

The chain uses TRBV18 and TRBJ1-3, with TRBD1 as a possible D gene (6 bases). This CDR3 has 18 amino acids. V lost 0 bases to trimming and J lost 0 bases, with 15 bases between them. Germline values: CDR1 KGHSH, CDR2 LQKENI. The CDR3 bases are TGTGCCAGCTCACCACCAAGGACAGCGCAATTCTCTGGAAACACCATATATTTT. The encoded protein is CASSPPRTAQFSGNTIYF.

The rearrangement joins TRBV7-2 to TRBJ2-7; TRBD1 is a possible D gene (7 bases). V was shortened by 5 bases and J by 1 base, with 12 bases between the two germline ends. The CDR3 has 14 residues. The V gene's germline CDR1 is SGHTA and CDR2 FQGNSA. CDR3 DNA sequence: TGTGCCAGCAGCCCACCAGGGGGGTCCTACGAGCAGTACTTC. Translation gives CASSPPGGSYEQYF.

The chain is built from TRBV6-5 and TRBJ2-1; possible D gene TRBD2, 5 bases. Per the germline V gene, CDR1 is MNHEY and CDR2 is SVGAGI. CDR3 length: 14 amino acids. V lost 3 bases to trimming and J lost 7 bases, with 13 bases between them. CDR3 nucleotides: TGTGCCAGCAGTTATAAGGAGCCGGGGAATGAGCAGTTCTTC. Translating it yields CASSYKEPGNEQFF.

V gene TRBV3-1 (or the pseudogene TRBV3-2) combines with J gene TRBJ1-4; 9 nucleotides align to TRBD1. The CDR3 is made up of 16 amino acids. Germline V gene lookup returns CDR1 LGHDT and CDR2 YNNKEL (reference sequence). V was pared by 0 bases and J by 4 bases, with 3 bases of the junction left unmatched. In DNA, the CDR3 is TGTGCCAGCAGCCAAGATTTGGGACAGGGTAATGAAAAACTGTTTTTT. Amino acids: CASSQDLGQGNEKLFF.

The chain couples TRBV9 to TRBJ2-2, with TRBD1 matching over 7 bases. The germline V gene has CDR1 SGDLS and CDR2 YYNGEE. The length of the CDR3 is 14 residues. J was trimmed by 1 base and V by 7 bases; bases with no gene match: 4. CDR3 nucleotide sequence: TGTGCCAGCGGTCGGACAGGGAACACCGGGGAGCTGTTTTTT. This encodes CASGRTGNTGELFF. Full variable domain (rest looked up from reference TRBV9 and TRBJ2-2): DSGVTQTPKHLITATGQRVTLRCSPRSGDLSVYWYQQSLDQGLQFLIQYYNGEERAKGNILERFSAQQFPDLHSELNLSSLELGDSALYFCASGRTGNTGELFFGEGSRLTVL.

The chain employs TRBV19 and TRBJ2-5, with 8 nucleotides matching TRBD2. The length of the CDR3 is 15 residues. V gave up 3 bases and J gave up 5 bases; unmatched junction bases: 8. Looked up from germline, CDR1 is LNHDA and CDR2 is SQIVND (reference sequence). The DNA of the CDR3 is TGTGCCAGTAGTATCCTAAGCGGGAGTATTGAGACCCAGTACTTC. It is translated as CASSILSGSIETQYF.

The chain recombines TRBV13 with TRBJ2-1; D gene uncertain. Germline CDR1 PRHDT, CDR2 FYEKMQ (reference sequence). There are 15 residues in the CDR3. Trimming cost V 6 bases and J 7 bases, with 19 bases left between them. The CDR3 protein is CASRKAGASWNEQFF. CDR3 bases: TGTGCCAGCAGAAAAGCCGGCGCTAGTTGGAATGAGCAGTTCTTC.

The chain recombines TRBV7-9 with TRBJ2-3, with D possibly matching TRBD1 (5 bases). Trimming took off 5 bases at V and 11 bases at J, with 14 bases between the two ends. This CDR3 spans 12 amino acids. Germline V gives CDR1 SEHNR, CDR2 FQNEAQ (reference sequence). CDR3: CASSVRGGMQYF. CDR3 DNA sequence: TGTGCCAGCAGCGTTAGGGGTGGGATGCAGTATTTT.

The rearrangement links TRBV5-4 to TRBJ2-3, with TRBD2 matching over 8 bases. Trimming removed 3 bases from V and 4 bases from J; junction bases left unmatched: 13. Germline lookup yields CDR1 SGHNT and CDR2 YYREEE (reference sequence). The CDR3 spans 17 residues. The CDR3 sequence is CASSYPSAGVASDTQYF. For the CDR3, the DNA is TGTGCCAGCAGCTACCCCTCAGCGGGAGTGGCTTCAGATACGCAGTATTTT.

The V and J genes are TRBV19 and TRBJ2-2; 7 bases are a match to TRBD1. The V segment lost 5 bases and the J segment 7 bases; nucleotides outside the gene matches: 7. The CDR3 sequence is 14 residues long. Germline V gene sequence: CDR1 LNHDA, CDR2 SQIVND (reference sequence). CDR3 residues: CASSQQGNHGELFF. The DNA for the CDR3 is TGTGCCAGTAGTCAACAGGGGAATCACGGGGAGCTGTTTTTT.

The chain employs TRBV19 and TRBJ1-5; 7 bases match TRBD1. Germline trimming cut 4 bases from V and 0 bases from J; bases unmatched to any gene: 3. There are 15 residues in the CDR3. Per germline, CDR1 LNHDA and CDR2 SQIVND (reference sequence). In DNA, the CDR3 is TGTGCCAGTAGTAACAGGGGTTATAGCAATCAGCCCCAGCATTTT. Translation: CASSNRGYSNQPQHF.

This sequence joins TRBV3-1 (or the pseudogene TRBV3-2) and TRBJ2-6; D ambiguous. From germline, CDR1 is LGHDT and CDR2 YNNKEL (reference sequence). V shed 0 bases and J shed 4 bases, with 13 bases lying between them. The CDR3 is 17 amino acids. The CDR3: CASSQESVRSGANVLTF. The CDR3 bases are TGTGCCAGCAGCCAAGAGTCAGTTCGATCCGGGGCCAACGTCCTGACTTTC.

The chain joins TRBV11-2 to TRBJ2-3; D perhaps matches TRBD1 (6 bases). This CDR3 comprises 14 residues. Trimming took 5 bases from V and 2 from J, leaving 11 bases between them. The germline gives CDR1 SGHAT, CDR2 FQNNGV. Written as DNA, the CDR3 is TGTGCCAGCAGCGTCACAGGGACCACAGATACGCAGTATTTT. Its protein product is CASSVTGTTDTQYF.

The V and J genes are TRBV7-2 and TRBJ2-1; TRBD2 might be the D (5 bases). V lost 5 bases and J 2 bases, leaving 22 bases between the germline ends. The CDR3 is 18 residues long. Germline CDR1 and CDR2: SGHTA and FQGNSA. CDR3 DNA sequence: TGTGCCAGCAGCCGCCGACTGGCGGGCCTTATCCCCTACAATGAGCAGTTCTTC. The encoded protein is CASSRRLAGLIPYNEQFF.

V and J are TRBV5-4 and TRBJ2-7; possible D gene TRBD1, 6 bases. The germline V gene has CDR1 SGHNT and CDR2 YYREEE (reference sequence). V dropped 7 bases and J dropped 2 bases, with 22 bases sitting between them. This CDR3 comprises 16 residues. CDR3 bases: TGTGCCAGCGCTAAAGCGAATTTCAGGGGAACCTACGAGCAGTACTTC. Residues: CASAKANFRGTYEQYF.

About this clone itself: In the same sample, other DNA sequences code for this CDR3. This chain joins TRBV28 and TRBJ1-5; D possibly corresponds to TRBD1 (5 bases). The CDR3 extends over 16 amino acids. Germline lookup yields CDR1 MDHEN and CDR2 SYDVKM. V was shortened by 0 bases and J by 2 bases, with 11 bases between the two germline ends. The CDR3 sequence: CASSLWAGRGNQPQHF. In DNA form, the CDR3 reads TGTGCCAGCAGTTTATGGGCGGGACGGGGCAATCAGCCCCAGCATTTT.